This TCR beta chain stems from a study of blood T cell repertoires in COVID-19. The wider study: Acute and convalescent COVID-19 specimens originated in the United States, Italy and Spain.

Looked up from germline, CDR1 is SGHTA and CDR2 is FQGNSA. The CDR3 is 13 amino acids. Between the trimmed V and J ends, which lost 6 bases and 3 bases, there was a span of 12 bases. Profiling relied on immunoSEQ multiplex PCR, and the TCRdb table lists in-frame clones only, not all of them. Among approximately 240,000 clones listed, less than 85% were seen once. This TCR came from an elderly woman with active or convalescent COVID-19. The sequenced material came from peripheral blood. This chain joins TRBV7-2 and TRBJ2-7, with D unclear. This CDR3 is CASSLGRGYEQYF. CDR3 DNA: TGTGCCAGCAGTTTGGGTAGAGGCTACGAGCAGTACTTC.